The subject of this entry is one TCR beta chain. Antigen: not known. The data belong to a study of shared clonotypes between healthy human individuals. CD45RO-negative, CCR7-selected cells formed the naive CD8 fraction, which excluded terminally differentiated effector memory CD45RA+ cells. General observations from the study: Some clonotypes were shared by all four sorted-subset donors, while others were not shared. The non-shared ones had lower generation probabilities than the shared ones. Generally, naive subsets came out with larger estimated richness than memory subsets.

V was trimmed by 4 bases and J by 4 bases, leaving 10 bases between them. The CDR3 covers 14 residues. Germline CDR1 reads MNHEY; CDR2 reads SMNVEV (reference sequence). The protocol was immunoSEQ multiplex PCR, while the TCRdb copy is restricted to in-frame clones and leaves out a portion. The profile shows around 1.9 million clones, approximately 92% of them singletons. The sample consisted of naive CD8+ T cells from PBMCs. This TCR was sampled from a young man in good health. Some clones in this sample may be carry-over from other donors' samples. The genes are TRBV27 and TRBJ1-4; D is unresolved. The CDR3 nucleotides are TGTGCCAGCAGTTGGTCCGGAGGTAATGAAAAACTGTTTTTT. It specifies CASSWSGGNEKLFF.